This T cell receptor (beta chain) appears in the sequencing data of a study of T cells in localized non-small cell lung cancer. The V gene lost 7 bases and the J gene lost 0 bases, with 18 bases spanning the gap. The germline V gene has CDR1 SGHNT and CDR2 YENEEA. The CDR3 consists of 16 residues. Study-wide points: Out of the top 100 tumor clones, a median around 50 were seen in adjacent lung. Higher T cell density in the blood was associated with longer overall survival, whereas higher adjacent-lung clonality associated with shorter survival. Tumor samples were not multi-region, leaving intratumor heterogeneity unexcluded.

Turning to this clone: As yet, its antigen is unknown.

Assay used: immunoSEQ multiplex PCR; TCRdb lists only in-frame clones, some missing. The sample includes about 59,000 clones, 90% of them seen just once. The source is a woman aged 40-70 years with stage I lung adenocarcinoma. The material sequenced was peripheral blood, taken before any cancer treatment. This chain links TRBV11-3 with TRBJ1-2, with D perhaps TRBD1 (6 bases). The CDR3 bases are TGTGCCAGCACCTTGAACCGACAGGCTTCTAACTATGGCTACACCTTC. It translates to CASTLNRQASNYGYTF. Supplemented by reference TRBV11-3 and TRBJ1-2, the full variable domain reads EAGVVQSPRYKIIEKKQPVAFWCNPISGHNTLYWYLQNLGQGPELLIRYENEEAVDDSQLPKDRFSAERLKGVDSTLKIQPAELGDSAVYLCASTLNRQASNYGYTFGSGTRLTVV.